Shown below are 21 T cell receptor beta chains from a single sample sequenced in a study of a mutant IDH1 vaccine in newly diagnosed glioma (dated by TCRdb to about 2021). The method behind the library was the immunoSEQ multiplex PCR assay. TCRdb limited this immuneACCESS table to in-frame rearrangements with V and J called. A share of clones is missing; checked studies link under half to unresolved V genes, and the rest is unexplained. This sample is represented by tens of thousands of clones; more than 85% of them were singletons. The leading ten clones occupy around 3.9% of the sample. The time point label corresponds to: week 23, last vaccination. Each vaccine dose was 300 ug of a 20-mer mutant IDH1 peptide in Montanide, given subcutaneously with topical imiquimod. These receptors lack a known antigen. Sequenced here: PBMCs, sampled from a glioma patient whose treatment included an IDH1 peptide vaccine. These receptors originate from a man aged 50-59 years with glioma.

This clone was counted once. The rearrangement uses TRBV19 and TRBJ1-5; D may be TRBD1 (5 bases). CDR1 is LNHDA and CDR2 is SQIVND in the germline V gene (reference sequence). The CDR3 consists of 15 residues. The V end was cut by 9 bases, the J end by 0 bases, with 15 bases between. CDR3 sequence: CASADRFDSNQPQHF. CDR3 DNA: TGTGCCAGCGCCGACAGATTCGATAGCAATCAGCCCCAGCATTTT. The complete variable domain, with remaining parts taken from reference TRBV19 and TRBJ1-5, reads DGGITQSPKYLFRKEGQNVTLSCEQNLNHDAMYWYRQDPGQGLRLIYYSQIVNDFQKGDIAEGYSVSREKKESFPLTVTSAQKNPTAFYLCASADRFDSNQPQHFGDGTRLSIL.

This clone was seen only once. The chain recombines TRBV19 with TRBJ1-5; 9 bases line up with TRBD1. Germline CDR1 is LNHDA and CDR2 is SQIVND (reference sequence). CDR3 length: 16 amino acids. V trimming: 5 bases; J trimming: 5 bases; junction bases outside the gene matches: 10. In nucleotides, the CDR3 is TGTGCCAGTAGTTTTCGGACAGGGGCTGGGGATCAGCCCCAGCATTTT. Amino acid sequence: CASSFRTGAGDQPQHF. The complete variable domain, with remaining parts taken from reference TRBV19 and TRBJ1-5, reads DGGITQSPKYLFRKEGQNVTLSCEQNLNHDAMYWYRQDPGQGLRLIYYSQIVNDFQKGDIAEGYSVSREKKESFPLTVTSAQKNPTAFYLCASSFRTGAGDQPQHFGDGTRLSIL.

The chain recombines TRBV19 with TRBJ1-2; D call uncertain. Germline values: CDR1 LNHDA, CDR2 SQIVND (reference sequence). CDR3 length: 13 residues. V lost 3 bases, J lost 2 bases, and 7 bases lay in between. The DNA of the CDR3 is TGTGCCAGTAGTATGACGGGGAACTATGGCTACACCTTC. It is translated as CASSMTGNYGYTF.

This chain joins TRBV2 and TRBJ2-1, with 16 bases fitting TRBD2. V lost 6 bases to trimming and J lost 9 bases; unmatched junction nucleotides: 5. The CDR3 runs 15 residues. The germline V gene encodes CDR1 SNHLY and CDR2 FYNNEI. The CDR3 nucleotides are TGTGCCAGCAGGGTGGGACTAGCGGGAGGGGGTGAGCAGTTCTTC. It translates to CASRVGLAGGGEQFF.

The V gene is TRBV7-3, the J gene TRBJ1-2, with a possible D match to TRBD1 (5 bases). CDR3 length: 13 amino acids. The germline V gene encodes CDR1 SGHTA and CDR2 FQGTGA. V was cut by 5 bases and J by 4 bases, with 11 bases left in between. The CDR3 sequence: CASSDTGGYGYTF. In DNA, the CDR3 is TGTGCCAGCAGCGATACCGGGGGCTATGGCTACACCTTC.

The chain links TRBV9 to TRBJ1-5; D is uncertain. Trimming stripped 3 bases from V and 1 base from J, with 11 bases between. This CDR3 has 15 residues. Germline V CDR1 and CDR2: SGDLS, YYNGEE. CDR3 DNA sequence: TGTGCCAGCAGCGCAGAAGGACTGAGCAATCAGCCCCAGCATTTT. This codes for CASSAEGLSNQPQHF.

DNA for the CDR3: TGTGCCTGGAGTTCGGGACTAGCGGGTTGGGGCCCCACCGGGGAGCTGTTTTTT. It translates to CAWSSGLAGWGPTGELFF. This chain links TRBV30 with TRBJ2-2, with 12 bases aligning to TRBD2. The CDR3 has 18 amino acids. Per germline, CDR1 GTSNPN and CDR2 SVGIG (reference sequence). The V and J ends lost 2 bases and 4 bases, in that order; junction bases with no gene match: 11.

CDR3 sequence (DNA): TGTGCCAGCAGCCCCTCGGCGCAGGGGGAAAAACTGTTTTTT. Residues: CASSPSAQGEKLFF. This sequence joins TRBV7-2 and TRBJ1-4, with D perhaps TRBD1 (6 bases). The CDR3 contains 14 residues. With 5 bases removed from V and 8 bases from J, the gap between germline ends came to 15 bases. CDR1 and CDR2 (germline): SGHTA, FQGNSA.

The chain recombines TRBV7-2 with TRBJ2-7, with 7 bases fitting TRBD1. The CDR3 runs 15 residues. The germline gives CDR1 SGHTA, CDR2 FQGNSA. Trimming took 11 bases from V and 1 from J; bases not matched to a gene: 14. DNA of the CDR3: TGTGCCTATGGACAGGATAATCCCTTTTCCTACGAGCAGTACTTC. This sequence encodes CAYGQDNPFSYEQYF.

V and J are TRBV9 and TRBJ2-1; possibly TRBD1 for D (6 bases). This CDR3 comprises 13 residues. Germline values: CDR1 SGDLS, CDR2 YYNGEE. V lost 4 bases and J lost 4, with 9 bases in between. DNA for the CDR3: TGTGCCAGCAGCATGGACAGTTACAATGAGCAGTTCTTC. This codes for CASSMDSYNEQFF.

V is TRBV19 and J is TRBJ1-5; 10 nucleotides align to TRBD1. CDR3 length: 15 residues. Germline CDR1 LNHDA, CDR2 SQIVND (reference sequence). Unmatched junction bases numbered 3, after V lost 6 bases and J lost 1 base. The CDR3 sequence is CASSRDRGSNQPQHF. Here the CDR3 DNA reads TGTGCCAGTAGCCGGGACAGGGGCAGCAATCAGCCCCAGCATTTT.

This rearrangement joins TRBV19 to TRBJ2-7; D not certain. The CDR3 contains 12 residues. From germline, CDR1 is LNHDA and CDR2 SQIVND (reference sequence). Trimming cost V 5 bases and J 6 bases, with 11 bases left between them. Here the CDR3 DNA reads TGTGCCAGTAGTGCCCATCTTGGCGAGCAGTACTTC. It specifies CASSAHLGEQYF.

The rearrangement links TRBV5-4 to TRBJ2-4; D perhaps matches TRBD2 (5 bases). Germline assignment: CDR1 SGHNT and CDR2 YYREEE (reference sequence). V shed 4 bases and J shed 2 bases, with 13 bases lying between them. CDR3 size: 15 residues. CDR3 nucleotide sequence: TGTGCCAGCAGCCCGGACGGGATACCCAAAAACATTCAGTACTTC. Amino acids: CASSPDGIPKNIQYF.

This clone was seen only once. This chain links TRBV5-6 with TRBJ2-5, with D unresolved. The V end was cut by 0 bases, the J end by 5 bases, with 8 bases between. Germline V gives CDR1 SGHDT, CDR2 YYEEEE. This CDR3 region has 13 residues. The CDR3 bases are TGTGCCAGCAGCTTGGCAAGGGCGGAGACCCAGTACTTC. Its protein is CASSLARAETQYF.

The rearrangement joins TRBV6-1 to TRBJ2-5, with D unresolved. Trimming shortened V by 0 bases and J by 2 bases, and 13 bases separated the two germline ends. The germline gives CDR1 MNHNS, CDR2 SASEGT. The CDR3 loop spans 16 amino acids. The CDR3 is CASSEALGSTQETQYF. CDR3 sequence (DNA): TGTGCCAGCAGTGAAGCGCTGGGCAGCACACAAGAGACCCAGTACTTC.

The chain employs TRBV19 and TRBJ2-5; no definite D call. Germline V gene data show CDR1 as LNHDA and CDR2 as SQIVND (reference sequence). Trimming cost V 6 bases and J 9 bases, with 20 bases left between them. This CDR3 spans 14 amino acids. CDR3 bases: TGTGCCAGTAGCTTACTACTCCCCCCTCCGTCCCAGTACTTC. Protein: CASSLLLPPPSQYF.

The CDR3 spells CAWNRGRGQPQHF. As DNA, the CDR3 is TGTGCCTGGAACAGGGGGCGCGGTCAGCCCCAGCATTTT. This chain joins TRBV30 and TRBJ1-5, with 9 nucleotides matching TRBD1. The CDR3 is 13 residues long. J lost 6 bases, V lost 4 bases, and 4 bases had no gene match. Germline values: CDR1 GTSNPN, CDR2 SVGIG (reference sequence).

The CDR3 bases are TGCGCCAGCAGCCAAGTCTACCGTGGGACCGGGGAGCTGTTTTTT. It is translated as CASSQVYRGTGELFF. The rearrangement links TRBV4-3 to TRBJ2-2; unclear D gene. Germline CDR1 LGHNA, CDR2 YSLEER. Trimming left V 1 base short and J 5 bases short, with 11 bases between. The CDR3 is 15 amino acids.

Notes on this clone: The junction does not match germline at one end; this may be a read error. The rearrangement links TRBV4-1 to TRBJ2-5, with D possibly being TRBD1 (6 bases). The CDR3 length is 18 residues. CDR1 and CDR2 (germline): MGHRA, YSYEKL. The CDR3 DNA follows: TGCGCCAGCAGCCAAGGGAACCGGGATTTATTTAGATTCAGGGGTTGGCACTTC. Its translation: CASSQGNRDLFRFRGWHF.

CDR3 bases: TGTGCCAGCGGGGGACAGCGTAATGAAAAACTGTTTTTT. Its translation is CASGGQRNEKLFF. The rearrangement uses TRBV2 and TRBJ1-4; 7 nucleotides agree with TRBD1. The CDR3 sequence is 13 residues long. The ends lost 8 bases at V and 4 bases at J; junction bases unmatched: 4. The germline CDR1 and CDR2 sequences are SNHLY and FYNNEI.

The V call is TRBV7-2, the J call TRBJ2-7, with TRBD2 as a possible D gene (5 bases). The germline V gene encodes CDR1 SGHTA and CDR2 FQGNSA. The ends were cut back, 1 base at V and 3 bases at J, with 10 bases in the middle. This CDR3 has 14 amino acids. The CDR3 nucleotides read TGTGCCAGCAGCTTAGGTGTCGGACTCTACGAGCAGTACTTC. This sequence encodes CASSLGVGLYEQYF.